The 9 T cell receptor beta chains reported below all come from one sample, sequenced in a study of MAIT cells during Salmonella Paratyphi A infection. Indicated time point: healthy control first sampling. Valpha7.2+ CD161+ T cells were sorted by flow cytometry as MAIT cells. Via MiXCR, TCRdb re-called the 5' RACE reads, giving one row per CDR3 protein. The repertoire includes about 520 distinct CDR3 sequences, 42% of them detected once, and 40% to 45% sits in the top ten. The specimen sequenced was MAIT cells from blood. These receptors originate from an adult in good health.

Concerning this clonotype: Likely a read error: the CDR3 ends without its conserved phenylalanine or tryptophan. No DNA is shown, since the ends of the CDR3 on it are uncertain; the CDR3 is the one TCRdb lists. This chain links TRBV20-1 with TRBJ1-1. The CDR3 totals 12 residues, both ends included. Germline V gene sequence: CDR1 DFQATT, CDR2 SNEGSKA (reference sequence). The CDR3 sequence: CRAREGDTEEGG.

This clonotype was counted a few times. CDR3 protein: CASNQGDIGEAFF. The CDR3 DNA reads as TGTGCCAGCAACCAAGGGGACATCGGTGAAGCTTTCTTT. This chain links TRBV6-1 with TRBJ1-1, with a possible D match to TRBD1 (6 bases). This CDR3 has 13 amino acids. Trimming shortened V by 7 bases and J by 7 bases, and 16 bases separated the two germline ends. The germline CDR1 and CDR2 sequences are MNHNS and SASEGT.

This clonotype turned up a few times. The chain employs TRBV20-1 and TRBJ1-1, with D maybe TRBD1 (5 bases). Germline V gene lookup returns CDR1 DFQATT and CDR2 SNEGSKA (reference sequence). CDR3 size: 11 residues. Trimming removed 5 bases at V and 4 bases at J, with 8 bases between. CDR3 coding DNA: TGCAGTGCTCGCGACAGCACTGAAGCTTTCTTT. Its protein product is CSARDSTEAFF.

The chain links TRBV6-4 to TRBJ2-2; 7 nucleotides line up with TRBD1. The ends lost 4 bases at V and 3 bases at J; junction bases unmatched: 11. The CDR3 totals 17 residues. Looked up from germline, CDR1 is MRHNA and CDR2 is SNTAGT. CDR3 sequence reads: CASSARDGDRDTGELFF. DNA for the CDR3: TGTGCCAGCAGTGCTAGAGATGGAGACAGGGACACCGGGGAGCTGTTTTTT.

By share of the sample, this clonotype is hyperexpanded. The gene calls are TRBV20-1 and TRBJ1-2; D unclear. The CDR3 covers 14 residues. Trimming cost V 0 bases and J 4 bases, with 12 bases left between them. Germline V gives CDR1 DFQATT, CDR2 SNEGSKA (reference sequence). As DNA, the CDR3 is TGCAGTGCTAGAGACGGGCGGACGTCCTATGGCTACACCTTC. It encodes CSARDGRTSYGYTF.

V is TRBV20-1 and J is TRBJ1-1; tentative D call: TRBD1 (5 bases). The V end was cut by 6 bases, the J end by 5 bases, with 22 bases between. Germline CDR1 DFQATT, CDR2 SNEGSKA (reference sequence). The CDR3 covers 15 residues. This CDR3 is CSANLGAGDWTEAFF. The CDR3 DNA sequence: TGCAGTGCAAACCTAGGAGCGGGGGATTGGACTGAAGCTTTCTTT.

The sample holds a few counts of this clonotype. The chain has TRBV20-1 and TRBJ2-7; TRBD2 matches 11 bases. In germline, CDR1 is DFQATT, CDR2 SNEGSKA (reference sequence). CDR3 length equals 16 residues. Unmatched junction bases numbered 9, after V lost 5 bases and J lost 0 bases. The CDR3 reads CSARLGTSGDSYEQYF. CDR3 nucleotide sequence: TGCAGTGCTCGACTCGGGACTAGCGGCGACTCCTACGAGCAGTACTTC.

The rearrangement joins TRBV3-1 to TRBJ2-1, with TRBD2 identical over 7 bases. Germline CDR1 LGHDT, CDR2 YNNKEL (reference sequence). The V segment lost 0 bases and the J segment 8 bases; nucleotides outside the gene matches: 13. The CDR3 extends over 17 amino acids. CDR3 sequence: CASSQDLGGVTFDEQFF. CDR3 nucleotides: TGTGCCAGCAGCCAAGATCTGGGGGGGGTGACTTTCGATGAGCAGTTCTTC.

This clonotype was seen only once. The junction differs from germline at one of its ends, possibly a read error. This chain links TRBV6-4 with TRBJ2-1, with 8 nucleotides matching TRBD1. CDR1 and CDR2 (germline): MRHNA, SNTAGT. The CDR3 sequence is 14 residues long. The CDR3 loop is CANSDGQGGNEQFF. The CDR3 DNA is TGTGCCAACAGTGACGGACAGGGTGGCAATGAGCAGTTCTTT.